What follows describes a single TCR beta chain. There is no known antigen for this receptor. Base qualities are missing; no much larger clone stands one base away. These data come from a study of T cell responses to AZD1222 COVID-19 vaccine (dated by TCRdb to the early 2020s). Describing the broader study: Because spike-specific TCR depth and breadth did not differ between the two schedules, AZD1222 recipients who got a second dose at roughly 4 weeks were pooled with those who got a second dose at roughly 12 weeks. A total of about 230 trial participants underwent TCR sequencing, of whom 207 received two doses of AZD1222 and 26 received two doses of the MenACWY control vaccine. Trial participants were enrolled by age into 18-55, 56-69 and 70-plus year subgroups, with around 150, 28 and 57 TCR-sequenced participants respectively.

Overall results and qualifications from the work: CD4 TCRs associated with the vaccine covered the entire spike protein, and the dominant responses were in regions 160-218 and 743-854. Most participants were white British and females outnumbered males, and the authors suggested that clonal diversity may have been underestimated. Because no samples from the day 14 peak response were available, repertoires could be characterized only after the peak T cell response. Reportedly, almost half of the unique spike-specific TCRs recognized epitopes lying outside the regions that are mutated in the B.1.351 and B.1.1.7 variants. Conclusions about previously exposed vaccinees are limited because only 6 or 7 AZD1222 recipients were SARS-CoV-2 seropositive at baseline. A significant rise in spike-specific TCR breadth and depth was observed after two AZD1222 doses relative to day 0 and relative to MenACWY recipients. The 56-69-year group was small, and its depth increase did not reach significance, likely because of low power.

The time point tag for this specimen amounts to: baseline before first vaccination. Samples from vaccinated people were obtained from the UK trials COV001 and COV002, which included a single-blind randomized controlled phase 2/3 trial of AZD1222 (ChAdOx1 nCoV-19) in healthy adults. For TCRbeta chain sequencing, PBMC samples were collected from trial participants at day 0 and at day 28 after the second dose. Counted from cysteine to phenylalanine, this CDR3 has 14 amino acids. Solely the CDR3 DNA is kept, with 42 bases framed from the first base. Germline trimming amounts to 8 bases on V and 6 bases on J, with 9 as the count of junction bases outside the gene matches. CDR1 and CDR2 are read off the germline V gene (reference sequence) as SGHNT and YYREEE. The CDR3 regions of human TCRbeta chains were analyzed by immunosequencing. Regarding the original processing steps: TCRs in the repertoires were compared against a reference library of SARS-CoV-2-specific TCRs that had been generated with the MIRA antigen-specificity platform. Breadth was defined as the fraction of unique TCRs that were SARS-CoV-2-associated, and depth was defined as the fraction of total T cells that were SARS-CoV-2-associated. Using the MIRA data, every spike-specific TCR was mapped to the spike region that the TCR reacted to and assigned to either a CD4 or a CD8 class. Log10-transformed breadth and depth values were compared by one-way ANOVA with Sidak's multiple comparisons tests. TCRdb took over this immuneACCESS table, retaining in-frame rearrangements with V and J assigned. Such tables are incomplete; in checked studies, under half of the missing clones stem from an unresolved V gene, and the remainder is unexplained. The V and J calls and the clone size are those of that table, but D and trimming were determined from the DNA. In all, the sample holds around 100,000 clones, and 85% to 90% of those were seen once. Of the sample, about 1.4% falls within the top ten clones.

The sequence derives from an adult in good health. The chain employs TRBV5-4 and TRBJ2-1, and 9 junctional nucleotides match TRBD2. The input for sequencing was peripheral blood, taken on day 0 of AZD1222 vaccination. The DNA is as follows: TGTGCCAGTAGAGGGGCGGGAGGGCCCAATGAGCAGTTCTTC. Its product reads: CASRGAGGPNEQFF.